This TCR beta chain is from a study of blood T cell repertoires in COVID-19. Study background: The origin of the acute and convalescent COVID-19 samples was the United States, Italy and Spain. The cDNA or gDNA used as material had been derived from T cells, B-cell-depleted T cells, or PBMCs.

As handled by the study authors: Quantification of nucleated cells was approximated via reference gene primer amplification. The protocol was immunoSEQ multiplex PCR, while the TCRdb copy is restricted to in-frame clones and leaves out a portion. The DNA gave D and trimming, while V, J and clone size come from that table. The sample holds roughly 150,000 clones, about nine tenths seen once. The CDR3 is 16 residues long. V was pared by 3 bases and J by 0 bases, with 3 bases of the junction left unmatched. CDR1 and CDR2 (germline): WSHSY, SAAADI. This chain joins TRBV10-2 and TRBJ2-2; TRBD1 matches 8 bases. The sequencing sample was made of peripheral blood. The origin of this receptor is a woman between 70 and 85 years old with acute or convalescent COVID-19. CDR3 sequence reads: CASSERTGPNTGELFF. DNA of the CDR3: TGCGCCAGCAGTGAAAGGACAGGGCCGAACACCGGGGAGCTGTTTTTT.